This record covers a single TCR beta chain. Antigen unknown. This table comes from immunoSEQ multiplex PCR, and its TCRdb copy is limited to in-frame clones, with some not included. The sample records about 97,000 clones, around four fifths being singletons. This entry belongs to a study of PD-1 blockade in classical Hodgkin lymphoma. Study details: Intravenous infusions of nivolumab 3 mg/kg reached patients every 2 weeks.

After autologous stem cell transplantation all patients relapsed, and prior brentuximab vedotin exposure differed between cohorts. Points from the study as a whole: Baseline TCR diversity was reportedly lower in newly diagnosed patients than healthy donors. At C4D1, TCR diversity had climbed significantly for CD4+ cells, though not for CD8+ cells.

From germline, CDR1 is SGHRS and CDR2 YFSETQ. The CDR3 is 14 residues long. Trimming pared 0 bases from V and 6 bases from J, leaving 12 bases between. V usage is TRBV5-1 and J usage is TRBJ1-1; D possibly corresponds to TRBD1 (5 bases). The receptor was isolated from a human donor with classical Hodgkin lymphoma. The input for sequencing was peripheral blood mononuclear cells (PBMCs), taken at baseline. The DNA for the CDR3 is TGCGCCAGCAGCTTGGAAGGGGTTATTTCTGAAGCTTTCTTT. Amino acid sequence: CASSLEGVISEAFF.